This entry features one T cell receptor beta chain sequence. This entry belongs to a study of blood T cell repertoires in COVID-19. In the authors' methods: Estimation of nucleated cell counts was performed using reference gene primer amplification. Data came from immunoSEQ multiplex PCR; TCRdb stores just in-frame clones and leaves some out. V, J and clone size were drawn from that table, and D and trimming were deduced from the DNA. The sample contains tens of thousands of clones, around nine tenths of which appear only once. Germline V gene sequence: CDR1 LGHDT, CDR2 YNNKEL (reference sequence). Trimming took off 3 bases at V and 2 bases at J, with 13 bases between the two ends. The CDR3 consists of 16 residues.

Sample: peripheral blood. The J gene is TRBJ1-4, the V gene TRBV3-1 (or the pseudogene TRBV3-2); tentatively, D is TRBD1 (6 bases). This receptor was identified in a man between 60 and 75 years old with acute or convalescent COVID-19. The CDR3 protein is CASSHLQGVTNEKLFF. CDR3 DNA: TGTGCCAGCAGCCATCTACAGGGCGTGACTAATGAAAAACTGTTTTTT.